The source of this T cell receptor beta chain is a study of shared clonotypes between healthy human individuals. The germline CDR1 and CDR2 sequences are SGDLS and YYNGEE. This CDR3 has 13 residues. Trimming took 0 bases from V and 7 from J, leaving 8 bases between them. The assay was immunoSEQ multiplex PCR, and TCRdb's table has in-frame clones only and misses some. This table has under 2,000,000 clones, 85% to 95% appearing once. CD45RO-negative, CCR7-positively selected cells formed the naive CD8 fraction, excluding terminally differentiated effector memory CD45RA+ cells. In the case of this clone: As yet, its antigen is unknown. Other DNA sequences in the sample encode the same CDR3.

Study conclusions and caveats: A handful of donors shared about 5% of their naive CD4 clonotypes. The generation probabilities recorded for non-shared clonotypes fell below those of clonotypes shared by all four donors. Represented diversity (both genetic and exposure-history) was limited by the small number of donors.

The sample consisted of naive CD8+ T cells sorted from blood. The receptor comes from a young man in good health. The V call is TRBV9, the J call TRBJ1-5, with TRBD1 as a possible D gene (5 bases). The DNA for the CDR3 is TGTGCCAGCAGCGTAGATGGGGACCAGCCCCAGCATTTT. Its protein product is CASSVDGDQPQHF.